This T cell receptor beta chain was sequenced during a study of cytomegalovirus exposure and HLA in healthy donors. Whole-study results and caveats: Reportedly, cytomegalovirus status was diagnosed with high sensitivity and specificity. Researchers catalogued roughly 170 TCR beta chains as cytomegalovirus-associated. Reportedly, fewer N-insertions than the roughly 700-donor mean appeared in an Asian-associated ancestry cluster in a later analysis. Prior analysis indicated that the majority of TCR beta V segments exhibited productivity approximately 87% or approximately 30% of the time.

Amplification used 60 Vbeta primers and 13 Jbeta primers. Using immunoSEQ multiplex PCR, the repertoire was profiled, and TCRdb retains in-frame clones only, with some absent. Of 100,000 or so clones in the sample, around 74% were seen once. CDR3 size: 12 residues. V was pared by 5 bases and J by 12 bases, with 13 bases between. Germline V gene data show CDR1 as SGHTA and CDR2 as FQGNSA. In regard to this clone: Its antigen is not identified.

The sequence was collected from a woman in her forties in good health and CMV-seropositive. The chain links TRBV7-2 to TRBJ2-2; a weak D match, TRBD1 (6 bases). The sample taken for sequencing was PBMCs. The CDR3 nucleotides read TGTGCCAGCAGCCCATTAACAGGGAAGCTGTTTTTT. It encodes CASSPLTGKLFF.